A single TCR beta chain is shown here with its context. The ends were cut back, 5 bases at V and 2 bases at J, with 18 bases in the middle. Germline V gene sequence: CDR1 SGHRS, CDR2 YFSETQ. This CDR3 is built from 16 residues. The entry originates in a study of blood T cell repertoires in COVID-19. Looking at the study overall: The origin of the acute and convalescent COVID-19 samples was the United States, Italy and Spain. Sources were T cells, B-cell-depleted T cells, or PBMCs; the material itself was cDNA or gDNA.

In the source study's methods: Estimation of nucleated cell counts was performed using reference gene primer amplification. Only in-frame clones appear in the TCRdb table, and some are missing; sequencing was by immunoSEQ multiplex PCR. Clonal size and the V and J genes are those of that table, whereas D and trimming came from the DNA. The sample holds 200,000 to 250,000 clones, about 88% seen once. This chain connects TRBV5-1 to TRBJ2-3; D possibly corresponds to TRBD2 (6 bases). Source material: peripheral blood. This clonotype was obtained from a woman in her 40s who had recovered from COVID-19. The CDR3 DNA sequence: TGCGCCAGCAGGACGGGGGTGTGGGATACCACAGATACGCAGTATTTT. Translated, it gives CASRTGVWDTTDTQYF.